This T cell receptor beta chain was sequenced in a study of control samples from healthy donors and cancer patients. The table came from immunoSEQ multiplex PCR; TCRdb's copy has only in-frame clones and leaves some out. Among 90,000 to 100,000 clones listed, about 87% were seen once. The CDR3 covers 13 residues. CDR1 and CDR2 (germline): MNHEY, SMNVEV (reference sequence). Trimming shortened V by 3 bases and J by 4 bases, and 9 bases separated the two germline ends. This clone was seen only a few times. This chain uses TRBV27 with TRBJ1-2; no definite D call. Sequences were obtained from blood. This receptor was taken from a woman in her sixties or seventies in good health. CDR3 coding DNA: TGTGCCAGCAGTTTGGCGGGTAGCTATGGCTACACCTTC. It codes for CASSLAGSYGYTF.